The clone carrying this T cell receptor beta chain was picked up many times. Time point reported: patch test 1, 2 weeks after DPC sensitization. Indicated treatment: therapeutic diphenylcyclopropenone sensitization with weekly scalp DPC. The data originate from a study of human T cells and chemical hapten exposure. V dropped 3 bases and J dropped 3; count of bases not matched to a gene: 5. The germline gives CDR1 SGHTA, CDR2 FQGNSA. The CDR3 has 15 amino acids. Using its own MiXCR run on the RACE reads, TCRdb lists one record per CDR3 protein. The sample lists approximately 340,000 distinct CDR3 sequences; 6% to 8.5% were seen once.

The clonotype was recovered from a woman aged 18-29 years with alopecia areata. Some clones in this sample may be carry-over from other donors' samples. The chain joins TRBV7-2 to TRBJ2-7, with 10 nucleotides matching TRBD2. The sample in question was whole blood, obtained in connection with sensitization to the hapten diphenylcyclopropenone (DPC). This CDR3 is CASSFTSGDFYEQYF. CDR3 nucleotide sequence: TGTGCCAGCAGCTTCACTAGCGGGGACTTCTACGAGCAGTACTTC.